This T cell receptor beta chain derives from a study of blood T cell repertoires in COVID-19. Study information: Samples came from the United States, Italy and Spain, spanning acute and convalescent COVID-19. Nucleic acid was either cDNA or gDNA, and it came from T cells, B-cell-depleted T cells, or PBMCs.

The table lists this clone with many counts. Methods used by the authors: For nucleated cells, counts were estimated from reference gene primer amplification. Produced via immunoSEQ multiplex PCR; TCRdb's table is partial and in-frame only. D and trimming come from the DNA, and the V and J calls and clone size come from that table. The sample yields fewer than 350,000 clones, around four fifths seen once. The TCR originated in a woman in her forties or fifties with active or convalescent COVID-19. Input material: peripheral blood.

The CDR3 region has the DNA TGTGCCAGCAGCCCGGTGCGGGGAGGACGATGGAATGAGCAGTTCTTC. This encodes CASSPVRGGRWNEQFF. The chain has TRBV11-2 and TRBJ2-1; tentatively, D is TRBD2 (6 bases). Trimming shortened V by 5 bases and J by 7 bases, and 21 bases separated the two germline ends. CDR3 length: 16 residues. Germline V gene lookup returns CDR1 SGHAT and CDR2 FQNNGV.